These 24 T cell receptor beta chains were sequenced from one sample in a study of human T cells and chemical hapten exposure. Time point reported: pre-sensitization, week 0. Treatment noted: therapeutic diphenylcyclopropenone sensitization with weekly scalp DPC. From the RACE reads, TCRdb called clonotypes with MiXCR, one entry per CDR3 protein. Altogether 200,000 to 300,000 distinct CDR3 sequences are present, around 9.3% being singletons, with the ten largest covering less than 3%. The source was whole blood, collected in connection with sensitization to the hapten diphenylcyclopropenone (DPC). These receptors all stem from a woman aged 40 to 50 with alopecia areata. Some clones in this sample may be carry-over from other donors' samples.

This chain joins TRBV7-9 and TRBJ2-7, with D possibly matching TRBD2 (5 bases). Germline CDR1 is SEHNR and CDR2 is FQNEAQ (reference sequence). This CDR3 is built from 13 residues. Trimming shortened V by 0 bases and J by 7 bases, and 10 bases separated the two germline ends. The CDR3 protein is CASSLAGKWEQYF. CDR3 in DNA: TGTGCCAGCAGCTTAGCCGGGAAGTGGGAGCAGTACTTC.

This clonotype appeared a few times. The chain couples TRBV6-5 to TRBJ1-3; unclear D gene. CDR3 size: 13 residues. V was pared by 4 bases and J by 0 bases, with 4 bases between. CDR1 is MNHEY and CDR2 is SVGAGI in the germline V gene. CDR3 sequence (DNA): TGTGCCAGCAGTTGGAGCTCTGGAAACACCATATATTTT. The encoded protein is CASSWSSGNTIYF.

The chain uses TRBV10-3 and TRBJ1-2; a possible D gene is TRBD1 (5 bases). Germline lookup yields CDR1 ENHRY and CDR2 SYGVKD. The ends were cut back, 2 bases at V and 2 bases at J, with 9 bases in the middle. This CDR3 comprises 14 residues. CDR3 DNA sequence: TGTGCCATCAGTGAGATTGGGGGAAACTATGGCTACACCTTC. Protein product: CAISEIGGNYGYTF.

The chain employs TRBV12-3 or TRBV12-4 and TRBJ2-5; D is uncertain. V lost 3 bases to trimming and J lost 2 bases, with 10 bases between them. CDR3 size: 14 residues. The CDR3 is CASSLEPQQETQYF. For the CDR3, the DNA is TGTGCCAGCAGTTTGGAACCCCAACAAGAGACCCAGTACTTC.

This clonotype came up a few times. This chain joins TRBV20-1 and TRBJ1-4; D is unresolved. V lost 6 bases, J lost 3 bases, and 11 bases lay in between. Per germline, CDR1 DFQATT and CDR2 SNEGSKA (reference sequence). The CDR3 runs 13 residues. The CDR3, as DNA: TGCAGTGCCGCGGACGGCCCTAATGAAAAACTGTTTTTT. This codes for CSAADGPNEKLFF.

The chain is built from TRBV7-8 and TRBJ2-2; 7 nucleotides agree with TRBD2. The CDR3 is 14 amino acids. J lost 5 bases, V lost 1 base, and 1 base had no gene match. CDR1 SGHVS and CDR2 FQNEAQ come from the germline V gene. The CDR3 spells CASSLGEGTGELFF. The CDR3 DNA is TGTGCCAGCAGCTTAGGGGAGGGTACCGGGGAGCTGTTTTTT.

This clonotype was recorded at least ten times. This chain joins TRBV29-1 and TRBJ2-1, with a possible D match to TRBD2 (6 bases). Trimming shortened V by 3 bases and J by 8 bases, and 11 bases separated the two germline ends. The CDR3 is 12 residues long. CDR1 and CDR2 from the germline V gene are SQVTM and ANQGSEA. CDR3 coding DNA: TGCAGCGTTGATCGGACGGGGGATGAGCAGTTCTTC. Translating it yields CSVDRTGDEQFF.

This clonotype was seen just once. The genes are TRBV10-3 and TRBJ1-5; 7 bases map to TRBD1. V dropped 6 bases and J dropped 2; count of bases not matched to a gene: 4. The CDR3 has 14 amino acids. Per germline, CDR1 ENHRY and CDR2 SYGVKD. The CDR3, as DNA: TGTGCCATCAGCCACGACAGGGGCAATCAGCCCCAGCATTTT. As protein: CAISHDRGNQPQHF.

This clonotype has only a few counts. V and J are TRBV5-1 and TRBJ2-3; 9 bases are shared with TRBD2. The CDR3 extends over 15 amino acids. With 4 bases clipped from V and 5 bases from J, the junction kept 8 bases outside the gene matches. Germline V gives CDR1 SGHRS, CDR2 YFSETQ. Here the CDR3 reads CASSPPSGMKDTQYF. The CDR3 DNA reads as TGCGCCAGCAGCCCCCCTAGCGGGATGAAAGATACGCAGTATTTT.

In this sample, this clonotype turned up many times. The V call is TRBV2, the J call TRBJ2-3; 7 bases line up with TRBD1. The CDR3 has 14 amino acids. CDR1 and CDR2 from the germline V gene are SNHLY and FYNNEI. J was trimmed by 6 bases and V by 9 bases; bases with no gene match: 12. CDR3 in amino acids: CASSGMTGLDTQYF. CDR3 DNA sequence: TGTGCCAGTTCTGGAATGACAGGGTTGGATACGCAGTATTTT.

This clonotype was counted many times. The DNA for the CDR3 is TGTGCCAGCAGTTACGGGTTAGGCGAGCAGTACTTC. The encoded protein is CASSYGLGEQYF. The chain has TRBV6-2 or TRBV6-3 and TRBJ2-7; the D is unclear. V was cut by 2 bases and J by 6 bases, with 8 bases left in between. Per the germline V gene, CDR1 is MNHEY and CDR2 is SVGEGT. The CDR3 totals 12 residues.

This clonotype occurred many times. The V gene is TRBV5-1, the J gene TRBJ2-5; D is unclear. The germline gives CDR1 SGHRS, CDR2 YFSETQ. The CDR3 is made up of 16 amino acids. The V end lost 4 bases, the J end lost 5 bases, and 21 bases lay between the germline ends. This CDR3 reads CASSPNGGTLGETQYF. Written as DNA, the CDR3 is TGCGCCAGCAGCCCCAATGGCGGCACTCTAGGGGAGACCCAGTACTTC.

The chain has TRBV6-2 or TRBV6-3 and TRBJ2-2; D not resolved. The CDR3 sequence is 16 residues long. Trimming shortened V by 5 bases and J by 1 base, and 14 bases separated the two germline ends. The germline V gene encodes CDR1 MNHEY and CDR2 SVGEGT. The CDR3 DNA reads TGTGCCAGCAGTAACAGATCTCCTAAGAACACCGGGGAGCTGTTTTTT. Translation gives CASSNRSPKNTGELFF.

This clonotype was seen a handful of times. The CDR3 reads CAISESSGILYGYTF. CDR3 coding DNA: TGTGCCATCAGTGAGTCGTCCGGAATTTTGTATGGCTACACCTTC. V and J are TRBV10-3 and TRBJ1-2; D is ambiguous. The V gene's germline CDR1 is ENHRY and CDR2 SYGVKD. V was cut by 0 bases and J by 5 bases, with 13 bases left in between. This CDR3 has 15 residues.

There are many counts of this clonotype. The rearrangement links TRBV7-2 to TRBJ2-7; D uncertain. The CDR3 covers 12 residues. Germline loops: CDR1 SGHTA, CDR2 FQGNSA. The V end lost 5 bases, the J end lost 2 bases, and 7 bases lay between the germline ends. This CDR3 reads CASSPTTYEQYF. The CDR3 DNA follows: TGTGCCAGCAGCCCAACGACCTACGAGCAGTACTTC.

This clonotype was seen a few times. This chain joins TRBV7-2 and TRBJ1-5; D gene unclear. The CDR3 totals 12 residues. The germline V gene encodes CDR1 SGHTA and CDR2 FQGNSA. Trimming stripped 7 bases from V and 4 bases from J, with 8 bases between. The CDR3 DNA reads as TGTGCCAGCACCTTCAGGAATCAGCCCCAGCATTTT. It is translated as CASTFRNQPQHF.

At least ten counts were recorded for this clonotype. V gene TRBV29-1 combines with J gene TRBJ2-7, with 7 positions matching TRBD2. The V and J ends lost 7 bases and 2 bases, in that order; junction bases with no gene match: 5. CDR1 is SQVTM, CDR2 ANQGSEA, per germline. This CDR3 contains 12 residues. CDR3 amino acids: CSAGGEPYEQYF. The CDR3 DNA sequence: TGCAGCGCTGGGGGGGAGCCCTACGAGCAGTACTTC.

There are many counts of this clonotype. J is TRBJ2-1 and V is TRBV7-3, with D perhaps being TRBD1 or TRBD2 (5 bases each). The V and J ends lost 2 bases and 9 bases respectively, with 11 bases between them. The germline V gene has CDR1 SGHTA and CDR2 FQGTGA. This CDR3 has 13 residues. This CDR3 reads CASSLLPGSEQFF. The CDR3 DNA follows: TGTGCCAGCAGCTTACTGCCAGGGAGTGAGCAGTTCTTC.

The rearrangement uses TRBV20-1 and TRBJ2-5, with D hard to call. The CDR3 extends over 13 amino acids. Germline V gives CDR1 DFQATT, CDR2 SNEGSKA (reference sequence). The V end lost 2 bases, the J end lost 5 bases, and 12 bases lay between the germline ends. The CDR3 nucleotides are TGCAGTGCTAGAACCGTAACGGGCGAGACCCAGTACTTC. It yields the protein CSARTVTGETQYF.

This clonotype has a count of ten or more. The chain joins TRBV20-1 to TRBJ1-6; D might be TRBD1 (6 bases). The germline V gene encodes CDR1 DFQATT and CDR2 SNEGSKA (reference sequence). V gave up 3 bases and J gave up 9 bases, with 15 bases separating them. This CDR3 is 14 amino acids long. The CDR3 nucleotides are TGCAGTGCTAGGGCACAGGGAGGCAGTTCACCCCTCCACTTT. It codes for CSARAQGGSSPLHF.

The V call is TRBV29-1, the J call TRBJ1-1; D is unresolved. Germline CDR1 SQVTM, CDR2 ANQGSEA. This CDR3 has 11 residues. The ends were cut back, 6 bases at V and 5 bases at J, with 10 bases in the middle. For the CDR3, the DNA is TGCAGCGTGGCCCGAATGACTGAAGCTTTCTTT. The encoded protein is CSVARMTEAFF.

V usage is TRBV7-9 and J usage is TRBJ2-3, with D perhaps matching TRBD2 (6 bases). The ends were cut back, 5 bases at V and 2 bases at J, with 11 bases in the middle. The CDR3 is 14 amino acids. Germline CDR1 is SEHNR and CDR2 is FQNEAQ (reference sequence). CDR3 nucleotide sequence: TGTGCCAGCAGCGGGGGGTTCTCCACAGATACGCAGTATTTT. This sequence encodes CASSGGFSTDTQYF. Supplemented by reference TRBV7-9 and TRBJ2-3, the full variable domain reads DTGVSQNPRHKITKRGQNVTFRCDPISEHNRLYWYRQTLGQGPEFLTYFQNEAQLEKSRLLSDRFSAERPKGSFSTLEIQRTEQGDSAMYLCASSGGFSTDTQYFGPGTRLTVL.

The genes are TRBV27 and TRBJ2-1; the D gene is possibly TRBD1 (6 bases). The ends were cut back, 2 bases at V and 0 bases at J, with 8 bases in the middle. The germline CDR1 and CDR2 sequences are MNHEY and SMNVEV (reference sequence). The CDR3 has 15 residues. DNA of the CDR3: TGTGCCAGCAGTTTAAACAGGGTCTCCTACAATGAGCAGTTCTTC. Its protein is CASSLNRVSYNEQFF.

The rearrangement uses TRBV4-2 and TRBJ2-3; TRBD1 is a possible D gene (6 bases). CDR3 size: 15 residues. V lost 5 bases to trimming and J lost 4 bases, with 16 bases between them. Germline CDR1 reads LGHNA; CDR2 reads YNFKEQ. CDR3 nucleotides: TGTGCCAGCAGCTACCAAGGGCAGGGGCCAGATACGCAGTATTTT. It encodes CASSYQGQGPDTQYF.